A selection of T cell receptor beta chains follows, all from one sample in a study of shared clonotypes between healthy human individuals. Data came from immunoSEQ multiplex PCR; TCRdb stores just in-frame clones and leaves some out. This sample yields 760,000 or so clones, of which just over 95% are seen a single time; about 0.22% belongs to the top ten. The sample comprised naive CD8+ T cells sorted from blood. The receptor set was obtained from a man younger than 45 in good health. The CDR3 runs from the conserved cysteine through the conserved F or W. A D gene is named only where the DNA matches it firmly. The size field is filled for only some rows; it gives once, few, many or a size class.

>TRBJ2-5|.|.|TRBV15
CATSRDSGQAEETQYF
>TRBJ2-7|.|.|TRBV11-2
CASSGNEQYF
>TRBJ2-7|.|.|TRBV27
CASSFGPSYEQYF
>TRBJ1-5|.|.|TRBV29-1
CSVAEGVGEPQHF
>TRBJ2-1|.|TRBD2|TRBV5-5
CASSTGLAGGYEQFF
>TRBJ2-7|.|.|TRBV29-1
CSVEVTGRTYEQYF
>TRBJ1-5|.|.|TRBV7-9
CASSSSGGNQPQHF
>TRBJ2-1|.|.|TRBV27
CASGFSYNEQFF
>TRBJ2-1|.|TRBD2|TRBV7-9
CASSWTSGRGKGSYNEQFF
>TRBJ2-1|.|TRBD1|TRBV14
CASSLGQGGEQFF
>TRBJ2-7|.|.|TRBV10-3
CAISDGVYSYEQYF
>TRBJ2-7|.|TRBD2|TRBV27
CASSFGSGRPQREQYF
>TRBJ1-5|.|.|TRBV19
CASSILPSQPQHF
>TRBJ2-1|.|TRBD2|TRBV15
CATSGAGEENEQFF
>TRBJ2-1|.|.|TRBV5-4
CASSPWRDILAEQFF
>TRBJ2-3|.|.|TRBV5-4
CASSLGVGEGIEKDTQYF
>TRBJ2-7|.|.|TRBV10-2
CASSEVRDMGSYEQYF
>TRBJ1-5|once|TRBD1|TRBV27
CASRYTTGGADQPQHF
>TRBJ2-3|.|.|TRBV9
CASSPNTQYF
>TRBJ2-7|.|TRBD1|TRBV11-3
CASSRDRPSYEQYF
>TRBJ2-7|.|.|TRBV7-9
CASSLRGHYEQYF
>TRBJ2-5|.|.|TRBV9
CASSPRGSQETQYF
>TRBJ2-7|once|.|TRBV6-1
CASRDTAYEQYF
>TRBJ2-2|.|.|TRBV7-6
CASSLGIGENTGELFF
>TRBJ2-3|.|.|TRBV19
CASRGTDTQYF
>TRBJ2-3|.|TRBD2|TRBV9
CASSLQRELGDTQYF
>TRBJ2-1|.|TRBD2|TRBV7-9
CASSPRTSGSINEQFF
>TRBJ2-2|.|.|TRBV2
CASRGRVNTGELFF
>TRBJ2-2|once|TRBD1|TRBV7-8
CASRETGAPGELFF
>TRBJ2-7|.|.|TRBV7-9
CASSLLESEDYEQYF
>TRBJ1-4|.|.|TRBV6-5
CASSYLVGGANEKLFF
>TRBJ2-1|once|TRBD2|TRBV7-9
CAIRWAVAGGQFF
>TRBJ1-4|.|.|TRBV7-8
CASSSPAGGPVNEKLFF
>TRBJ2-7|.|.|TRBV5-1
CASSLLSGYEQYF
>TRBJ2-1|.|TRBD1|TRBV12-5
CASGLGQADNEQFF
>TRBJ2-7|.|.|TRBV19
CASSVGDSYEQYF
>TRBJ1-2|.|.|TRBV28
CASREVFGYGYTF
>TRBJ1-4|.|TRBD1|TRBV5-6
CASSFSGGRANEKLFF
>TRBJ2-5|.|.|TRBV10-3
CAISESHRGAETQYF
>TRBJ1-1|.|.|TRBV5-1
CASSQDSGTEAFF
>TRBJ2-1|.|.|TRBV7-9
CASSLGPGSYNEQFF
>TRBJ2-7|.|TRBD2|TRBV11-2
CASSLGAGPRAYEQYF
>TRBJ1-1|.|.|TRBV6-5
CATIPTVGERAEAFF
>TRBJ1-4|.|.|TRBV5-1
CASSLDKFRDKKLFF
>TRBJ2-7|.|TRBD2|TRBV4-2
CASSQQLLADEQYF
>TRBJ2-3|.|.|TRBV2
CASTRTEDTQYF
>TRBJ2-7|once|.|TRBV4-1
CASSLFRGYEQYF
>TRBJ1-1|few|.|TRBV6-1
CASSQGAAFF
>TRBJ2-7|.|TRBD2|TRBV5-4
CASSLGPGLAGVLEQYF
>TRBJ1-3|.|TRBD1|TRBV5-4
CAGQQGTPAAGNTIYF
>TRBJ2-3|.|.|TRBV10-1
CASTSQGADTQYF